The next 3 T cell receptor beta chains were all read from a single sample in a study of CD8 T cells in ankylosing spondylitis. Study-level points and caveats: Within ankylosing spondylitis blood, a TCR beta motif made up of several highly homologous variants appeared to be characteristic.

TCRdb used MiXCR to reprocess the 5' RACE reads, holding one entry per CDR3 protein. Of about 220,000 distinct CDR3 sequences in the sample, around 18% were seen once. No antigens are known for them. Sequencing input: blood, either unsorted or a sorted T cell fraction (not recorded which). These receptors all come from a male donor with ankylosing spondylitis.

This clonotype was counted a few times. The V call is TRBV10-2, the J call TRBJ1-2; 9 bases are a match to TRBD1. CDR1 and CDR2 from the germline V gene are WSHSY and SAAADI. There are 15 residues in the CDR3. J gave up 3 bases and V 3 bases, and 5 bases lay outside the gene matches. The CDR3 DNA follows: TGCGCCAGCAGTGAAGCGGGACAGGGATACTATGGCTACACCTTC. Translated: CASSEAGQGYYGYTF.

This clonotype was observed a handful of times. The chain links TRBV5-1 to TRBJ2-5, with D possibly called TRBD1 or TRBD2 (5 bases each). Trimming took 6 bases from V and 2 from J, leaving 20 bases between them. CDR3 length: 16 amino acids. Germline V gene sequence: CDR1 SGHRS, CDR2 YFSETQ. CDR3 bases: TGCGCCAGCAAGGTGTGGGACGGCGCACTTCAAGAGACCCAGTACTTC. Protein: CASKVWDGALQETQYF. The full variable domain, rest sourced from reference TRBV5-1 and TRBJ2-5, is KAGVTQTPRYLIKTRGQQVTLSCSPISGHRSVSWYQQTPGQGLQFLFEYFSETQRNKGNFPGRFSGRQFSNSRSEMNVSTLELGDSALYLCASKVWDGALQETQYFGPGTRLLVL.

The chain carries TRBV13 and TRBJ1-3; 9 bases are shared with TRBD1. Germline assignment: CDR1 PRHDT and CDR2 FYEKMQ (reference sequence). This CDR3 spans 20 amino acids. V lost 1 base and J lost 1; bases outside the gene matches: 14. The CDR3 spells CASSLEAATGGKKSGNTIYF. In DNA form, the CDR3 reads TGTGCCAGCAGCTTAGAAGCGGCGACAGGGGGTAAGAAGTCTGGAAACACCATATATTTT. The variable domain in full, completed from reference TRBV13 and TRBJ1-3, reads AAGVIQSPRHLIKEKRETATLKCYPIPRHDTVYWYQQGPGQDPQFLISFYEKMQSDKGSIPDRFSAQQFSDYHSELNMSSLELGDSALYFCASSLEAATGGKKSGNTIYFGEGSWLTVV.